Each of the 19 T cell receptor beta chains below was sequenced from the same sample in a study of T-cell memory formation after mild COVID-19. A single record per CDR3 protein comes from TCRdb applying MiXCR to the 5' RACE reads. The sample holds 250,000 to 400,000 distinct CDR3 sequences; roughly an eighth are singletons and the top ten take roughly 23%. The specimen sequenced was PBMCs or a T cell subset sorted from them (not recorded which). The receptors derive from a man younger than 30 who had mild COVID-19 (a few samples of this study predate the infection). Cell type and time point are not known.

The chain links TRBV10-3 to TRBJ1-5; weak D call: TRBD1 (5 bases). The CDR3 length is 14 residues. The V and J ends lost 5 bases and 3 bases respectively, with 11 bases between them. In germline, CDR1 is ENHRY, CDR2 SYGVKD. The CDR3 is CAISPGQDNQPQHF. The CDR3 DNA reads TGTGCCATCAGTCCCGGACAAGACAATCAGCCCCAGCATTTT.

This clonotype was seen at least ten times. The chain has TRBV5-1 and TRBJ2-2, with D tentatively TRBD1 (5 bases). Looked up from germline, CDR1 is SGHRS and CDR2 is YFSETQ. V dropped 0 bases and J dropped 1 base, with 10 bases sitting between them. CDR3 length equals 16 residues. CDR3: CASSLGQYLNTGELFF. As DNA, the CDR3 is TGCGCCAGCAGCTTGGGACAGTATCTGAACACCGGGGAGCTGTTTTTT.

J is TRBJ2-2 and V is TRBV29-1; no definite D call. Germline V gene lookup returns CDR1 SQVTM and CDR2 ANQGSEA. The CDR3 totals 11 residues. The germline V and J ends were trimmed by 6 bases and 4 bases, with 6 bases remaining between them. CDR3 nucleotide sequence: TGCAGCGTAGTTGGCACCGGGGAGCTGTTTTTT. Translating it yields CSVVGTGELFF.

V and J are TRBV4-1 and TRBJ2-1; D is uncertain. The V end was cut by 3 bases, the J end by 3 bases, with 12 bases between. Looked up from germline, CDR1 is MGHRA and CDR2 is YSYEKL. This CDR3 is built from 15 residues. The CDR3 here is CASSQIGSDYNEQFF. For the CDR3, the DNA is TGCGCCAGCAGCCAGATAGGGTCGGACTACAATGAGCAGTTCTTC.

In this sample, this clonotype turned up a few times. The chain carries TRBV7-2 and TRBJ2-2, with a tentative D call TRBD1 (5 bases). The CDR3 contains 14 residues. CDR1 is SGHTA and CDR2 is FQGNSA in the germline V gene. V gave up 4 bases and J gave up 6 bases, with 12 bases separating them. The CDR3 DNA sequence: TGTGCCAGCAGCTACGACAGTGGGGCCGGGGAGCTGTTTTTT. It codes for CASSYDSGAGELFF. Complete variable domain (other parts from reference TRBV7-2 and TRBJ2-2): GAGVSQSPSNKVTEKGKDVELRCDPISGHTALYWYRQSLGQGLEFLIYFQGNSAPDKSGLPSDRFSAERTGGSVSTLTIQRTQQEDSAVYLCASSYDSGAGELFFGEGSRLTVL.

This clonotype has more than one count but fewer than ten. The chain combines TRBV7-2 with TRBJ2-3; 8 bases fit TRBD2. Unmatched junction bases numbered 4, after V lost 1 base and J lost 4 bases. The CDR3 length is 15 residues. Germline values: CDR1 SGHTA, CDR2 FQGNSA. CDR3 nucleotides: TGTGCCAGCAGCTTAGGGGTAGCGGGGTCAGATACGCAGTATTTT. It yields the protein CASSLGVAGSDTQYF.

This clonotype was observed a few times. This chain links TRBV28 with TRBJ2-3, with 7 bases aligning to TRBD2. Germline CDR1 reads MDHEN; CDR2 reads SYDVKM. CDR3 size: 14 residues. J lost 8 bases, V lost 6 bases, and 11 bases had no gene match. As DNA, the CDR3 is TGTGCCAGCAGGGGAGCCTCGGGGGGAGTTACGCAGTATTTT. Amino acid sequence: CASRGASGGVTQYF.

This clonotype was observed a handful of times. V usage is TRBV12-3 or TRBV12-4 and J usage is TRBJ2-3; 8 bases match TRBD1. The V and J ends lost 3 bases and 2 bases, in that order; junction bases with no gene match: 1. CDR3 size: 14 residues. CDR3: CASSLDRATDTQYF. The DNA of the CDR3 is TGTGCCAGCAGTTTGGACAGGGCCACAGATACGCAGTATTTT.

This clonotype was found a few times. The chain carries TRBV6-2 or TRBV6-3 and TRBJ2-7, with a possible D match to TRBD2 (5 bases). From germline, CDR1 is MNHEY and CDR2 SVGEGT. Trimming stripped 5 bases from V and 0 bases from J, with 14 bases between. This CDR3 has 15 residues. The CDR3 region is CASSHRRLASYEQYF. In DNA form, the CDR3 reads TGTGCCAGCAGTCACCGGAGGTTGGCCTCCTACGAGCAGTACTTC.

This clonotype has a handful of counts. The V gene is TRBV13, the J gene TRBJ2-3; TRBD1 or TRBD2 may be the D gene (5 bases each). Deletions cut 5 bases from V and 1 base from J, with 19 bases between. Germline V gives CDR1 PRHDT, CDR2 FYEKMQ (reference sequence). The CDR3 loop spans 17 amino acids. For the CDR3, the DNA is TGTGCCAGCAGCCTTAACCTCAGGGAGAACGGCACAGATACGCAGTATTTT. As protein: CASSLNLRENGTDTQYF. Based on the CDR3 plus reference TRBV13 and TRBJ2-3, the full variable domain is AAGVIQSPRHLIKEKRETATLKCYPIPRHDTVYWYQQGPGQDPQFLISFYEKMQSDKGSIPDRFSAQQFSDYHSELNMSSLELGDSALYFCASSLNLRENGTDTQYFGPGTRLTVL.

The chain employs TRBV15 and TRBJ1-1; 7 bases agree with TRBD1. V dropped 0 bases and J dropped 4; count of bases not matched to a gene: 8. The germline V gene encodes CDR1 LNHNV and CDR2 YYDKDF (reference sequence). The CDR3 runs 16 residues. The CDR3 sequence: CATSRELLAGGTEAFF. The CDR3 bases are TGTGCCACCAGCAGAGAACTCTTGGCAGGGGGCACTGAAGCTTTCTTT.

This clonotype was recorded at least ten times. The rearrangement joins TRBV18 to TRBJ1-1; D may be TRBD1 (5 bases). CDR1 is KGHSH and CDR2 is LQKENI in the germline V gene. Trimming cost V 3 bases and J 5 bases, with 13 bases left between them. This CDR3 is 14 amino acids long. CDR3 amino acids: CASSPSRGGTEAFF. The CDR3 DNA reads as TGTGCCAGCTCACCTTCTAGGGGCGGGACTGAAGCTTTCTTT.

The chain is built from TRBV10-3 and TRBJ1-5, with 10 bases that match TRBD1. This CDR3 spans 14 amino acids. Losses at the gene ends were 8 bases for V and 5 bases for J; bases not matched to a gene: 6. Germline V CDR1 and CDR2: ENHRY, SYGVKD. The CDR3 reads CAIASTGGDQPQHF. CDR3 in DNA: TGTGCCATCGCCTCGACAGGGGGCGATCAGCCCCAGCATTTT.

This clonotype showed up many times. This chain's CDR3 is CASSLGGSNTGELFF. The CDR3 bases are TGTGCCAGCAGTTTGGGGGGATCGAACACCGGGGAGCTGTTTTTT. The chain has TRBV12-3 or TRBV12-4 and TRBJ2-2; D is perhaps TRBD2 (6 bases). The CDR3 covers 15 residues. V gave up 3 bases and J gave up 0 bases, with 8 bases separating them.

Here the CDR3 DNA reads TGTGCCAGCAGCTTCCGTAATGGGGCCAACGTCCTGACTTTC. Translating it yields CASSFRNGANVLTF. This chain uses TRBV7-2 with TRBJ2-6; D remains unclear. Germline loops: CDR1 SGHTA, CDR2 FQGNSA. V was cut by 3 bases and J by 3 bases, with 6 bases left in between. This CDR3 has 14 amino acids.

This clonotype appeared a few times. The chain employs TRBV6-5 and TRBJ2-3, with TRBD2 matching 10 bases. Germline V CDR1 and CDR2: MNHEY, SVGAGI. This CDR3 contains 15 residues. Trimming at V came to 6 bases and at J to 3 bases, leaving 6 bases not matched to a gene. The CDR3 protein is CASRPAGGLTDTQYF. The DNA of the CDR3 is TGTGCCAGCAGACCAGCGGGGGGGCTAACAGATACGCAGTATTTT.

This clonotype occurred a few times. This chain joins TRBV7-2 and TRBJ2-3, with TRBD1 identical over 8 bases. Germline CDR1 reads SGHTA; CDR2 reads FQGNSA. J lost 6 bases, V lost 4 bases, and 12 bases had no gene match. CDR3 size: 16 residues. The CDR3 loop reads CASSSQGVGVVDTQYF. The CDR3 DNA is TGTGCCAGCAGCTCACAGGGGGTCGGGGTGGTGGATACGCAGTATTTT.

This clonotype has a handful of counts. The rearrangement links TRBV9 to TRBJ1-2; TRBD1 matches at 9 bases. Germline V lookup: CDR1 SGDLS, CDR2 YYNGEE. V was clipped by 3 bases and J by 5 bases; unmatched bases: 8. This CDR3 has 15 amino acids. Here the CDR3 DNA reads TGTGCCAGCAGCGCCCAACAGGGGGCCAAGTATGGCTACACCTTC. This gives the protein CASSAQQGAKYGYTF. Full variable domain (outside the CDR3, taken from reference TRBV9 and TRBJ1-2): DSGVTQTPKHLITATGQRVTLRCSPRSGDLSVYWYQQSLDQGLQFLIQYYNGEERAKGNILERFSAQQFPDLHSELNLSSLELGDSALYFCASSAQQGAKYGYTFGSGTRLTVV.

This clonotype was recorded only once. V and J are TRBV9 and TRBJ2-5; 7 bases align to TRBD1. The CDR3 is made up of 14 amino acids. From germline, CDR1 is SGDLS and CDR2 YYNGEE. Trimming removed 4 bases from V and 5 bases from J; junction bases left unmatched: 8. The CDR3 reads CASSPQDRAETQYF. In nucleotides, the CDR3 is TGTGCCAGCAGCCCGCAAGACAGGGCGGAGACCCAGTACTTC.